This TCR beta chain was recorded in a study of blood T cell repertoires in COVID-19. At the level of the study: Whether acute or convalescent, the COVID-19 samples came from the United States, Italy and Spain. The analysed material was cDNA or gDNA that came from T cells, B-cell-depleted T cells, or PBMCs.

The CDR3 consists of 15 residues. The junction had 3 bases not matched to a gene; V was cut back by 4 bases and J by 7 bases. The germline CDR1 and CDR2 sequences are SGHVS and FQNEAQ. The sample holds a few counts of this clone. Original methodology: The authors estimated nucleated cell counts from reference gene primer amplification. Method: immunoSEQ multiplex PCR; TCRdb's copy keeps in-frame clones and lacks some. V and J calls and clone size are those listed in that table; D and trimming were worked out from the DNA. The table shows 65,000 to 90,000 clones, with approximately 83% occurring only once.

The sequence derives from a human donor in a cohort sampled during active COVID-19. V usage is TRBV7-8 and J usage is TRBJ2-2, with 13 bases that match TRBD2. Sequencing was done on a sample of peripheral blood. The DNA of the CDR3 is TGTGCCAGCAGCTCTCGACTAGCGGGGGGCGGGGAGCTGTTTTTT. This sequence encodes CASSSRLAGGGELFF.